Listed here are 26 T cell receptor beta chains from one sample, sequenced in a study of blood T cell repertoires in COVID-19. Some clones are missing from TCRdb's copy, which holds only in-frame ones; the method was immunoSEQ multiplex PCR. This table holds 150,000 to 200,000 clones, around nine tenths found once. Sequencing was done on a sample of peripheral blood. The origin of the receptors is a woman aged 70-85 years with COVID-19, enrolled during active disease.

Only a few counts were recorded for this clone. The rearrangement links TRBV3-1 (or the pseudogene TRBV3-2) to TRBJ1-5, with 12 bases lining up with TRBD1. The CDR3 spans 16 residues. The germline CDR1 and CDR2 sequences are LGHDT and YNNKEL (reference sequence). The ends lost 4 bases at V and 6 bases at J; junction bases unmatched: 7. The CDR3 here is CASSRSGQGAIQPQHF. The CDR3, as DNA: TGTGCCAGCAGCCGTTCGGGACAGGGGGCGATTCAGCCCCAGCATTTT.

This clone was observed a handful of times. The V gene is TRBV7-6, the J gene TRBJ2-7, with 7 bases that match TRBD1. Losses at the gene ends were 5 bases for V and 3 bases for J; bases not matched to a gene: 10. CDR1 and CDR2 from the germline V gene are SGHVS and FNYEAQ. The CDR3 sequence is 15 residues long. CDR3 region: CASSTRPGGDYEQYF. The CDR3, as DNA: TGTGCCAGCAGCACTCGACCAGGGGGAGACTACGAGCAGTACTTC.

This clone was seen just once. The chain joins TRBV15 to TRBJ2-5; no firm D call. Per germline, CDR1 LNHNV and CDR2 YYDKDF (reference sequence). The germline V and J ends were trimmed by 0 bases and 1 base, with 9 bases remaining between them. CDR3 size: 15 residues. The CDR3 DNA is TGTGCCACCAGCAGAGATCGAGGTATCCAAGAGACCCAGTACTTC. It specifies CATSRDRGIQETQYF.

V and J are TRBV7-3 and TRBJ2-7; 8 bases align to TRBD2. Per the germline V gene, CDR1 is SGHTA and CDR2 is FQGTGA. This CDR3 is built from 12 residues. V lost 4 bases and J lost 6; bases outside the gene matches: 2. CDR3 in DNA: TGTGCCAGCAGCTCGGGGGGGTCCGAGCAGTACTTC. It translates to CASSSGGSEQYF.

The chain employs TRBV20-1 and TRBJ2-7; 10 bases are shared with TRBD1. There are 13 residues in the CDR3. Germline V gene data show CDR1 as DFQATT and CDR2 as SNEGSKA (reference sequence). Trimming cost V 4 bases and J 7 bases; bases outside gene matches: 7. The CDR3 DNA is TGCAGTGCTACTGACAGGGGGCTGGGGGAGCAGTACTTC. It translates to CSATDRGLGEQYF.

The chain has TRBV7-2 and TRBJ2-1; tentatively, D is TRBD2 (6 bases). CDR3 size: 15 residues. CDR1 and CDR2 from the germline V gene are SGHTA and FQGNSA. The germline V and J ends were trimmed by 2 bases and 1 base, with 9 bases remaining between them. Here the CDR3 DNA reads TGTGCCAGCAGCTTAAACCGGGAGTCCTACAATGAGCAGTTCTTC. The encoded protein is CASSLNRESYNEQFF.

This clone turned up a few times. The V and J genes are TRBV6-2 or TRBV6-3 and TRBJ2-2, with D possibly being TRBD1 (6 bases). V dropped 4 bases and J dropped 4 bases, with 19 bases sitting between them. The CDR3 totals 17 residues. Germline CDR1 reads MNHEY; CDR2 reads SVGEGT. DNA for the CDR3: TGTGCCAGCAGTTTGGACAGAAAGTCTCTTTCCACCGGGGAGCTGTTTTTT. Encoded protein: CASSLDRKSLSTGELFF.

The chain combines TRBV6-6 with TRBJ1-5; D is undetermined. The V end was cut by 0 bases, the J end by 0 bases, with 9 bases between. Germline V lookup: CDR1 MNHNY, CDR2 SVGAGI (reference sequence). The CDR3 length is 16 residues. CDR3: CASSYSASGSNQPQHF. CDR3 nucleotides: TGTGCCAGCAGTTACTCGGCGTCGGGTAGCAATCAGCCCCAGCATTTT.

Only one count was recorded for this clone. V gene TRBV9 combines with J gene TRBJ1-4; 9 bases align to TRBD1. This CDR3 spans 15 amino acids. Germline CDR1 reads SGDLS; CDR2 reads YYNGEE. The junction had 3 bases not matched to a gene; V was cut back by 2 bases and J by 4 bases. Here the CDR3 reads CASSVNRGLNEKLFF. CDR3 DNA: TGTGCCAGCAGCGTTAACAGGGGGCTTAATGAAAAACTGTTTTTT.

The CDR3 region is CASSFARGLQETQYF. CDR3 coding DNA: TGTGCCAGCAGTTTCGCTAGGGGACTCCAAGAGACCCAGTACTTC. The rearrangement uses TRBV6-5 and TRBJ2-5; tentative D call: TRBD2 (6 bases). CDR3 length equals 15 residues. The V gene's germline CDR1 is MNHEY and CDR2 SVGAGI. Trimming removed 4 bases from V and 1 base from J, with 13 bases in between.

The rearrangement joins TRBV3-1 (or the pseudogene TRBV3-2) to TRBJ1-2; D not resolved. CDR1 and CDR2 from the germline V gene are LGHDT and YNNKEL (reference sequence). The CDR3 is made up of 12 amino acids. V lost 3 bases, J lost 4 bases, and 6 bases lay in between. The CDR3 sequence is CASSHRGYGYTF. In DNA form, the CDR3 reads TGTGCCAGCAGCCACCGCGGCTATGGCTACACCTTC.

This chain uses TRBV28 with TRBJ1-4, with 7 positions matching TRBD1. The ends lost 5 bases at V and 3 bases at J; junction bases unmatched: 15. CDR1 and CDR2 (germline): MDHEN, SYDVKM. The length of the CDR3 is 18 residues. The CDR3 DNA reads as TGTGCCAGCAGTCCTATAGGGGGAAGGGGGCCGGCTAATGAAAAACTGTTTTTT. It yields the protein CASSPIGGRGPANEKLFF.

This rearrangement joins TRBV11-1 to TRBJ1-2; perhaps TRBD1 as D (6 bases). CDR3 size: 14 residues. Germline assignment: CDR1 SGHAT and CDR2 FQDESV (reference sequence). V was cut by 5 bases and J by 8 bases, with 18 bases left in between. This CDR3 is CASSRLQGGGGYTF. Written as DNA, the CDR3 is TGTGCCAGCAGCCGTCTACAGGGCGGGGGAGGCTACACCTTC.

The chain uses TRBV10-3 and TRBJ1-1; D is possibly TRBD1 (6 bases). Germline V gene sequence: CDR1 ENHRY, CDR2 SYGVKD. The V end lost 11 bases, the J end lost 0 bases, and 13 bases lay between the germline ends. The CDR3 consists of 13 residues. CDR3 sequence (DNA): TGTGCCTTCCAGACAGGAATGAACACTGAAGCTTTCTTT. Its translation is CAFQTGMNTEAFF.

V usage is TRBV24-1 and J usage is TRBJ1-2; possibly TRBD1 for D (5 bases). CDR3 length: 12 amino acids. The ends were cut back, 4 bases at V and 4 bases at J, with 6 bases in the middle. Germline V gene data show CDR1 as KGHDR and CDR2 as SFDVKD. This chain's CDR3 is CATSDDSYGYTF. The CDR3 DNA is TGTGCCACCAGTGACGACAGCTATGGCTACACCTTC.

This clone was seen a few times. The CDR3 DNA follows: TGTGCCAGCAGCTCGTCCGGGACTCCTAAGGTTCAGCCCCAGCATTTT. This sequence encodes CASSSSGTPKVQPQHF. The V gene is TRBV11-2, the J gene TRBJ1-5; D might be TRBD1 (5 bases). Trimming stripped 4 bases from V and 6 bases from J, with 19 bases between. CDR1 SGHAT and CDR2 FQNNGV come from the germline V gene. This CDR3 is built from 16 residues.

This rearrangement joins TRBV4-2 to TRBJ2-7; 8 nucleotides line up with TRBD2. The J segment lost 1 base and the V segment lost 1 base, leaving 6 bases of the junction unmatched. CDR1 and CDR2 from the germline V gene are LGHNA and YNFKEQ. This CDR3 is 16 amino acids long. The CDR3 sequence is CASSQATGGPSYEQYF. CDR3 DNA: TGTGCCAGCAGCCAAGCGACGGGAGGGCCTTCCTACGAGCAGTACTTC.

This rearrangement joins TRBV30 to TRBJ1-5, with D maybe TRBD1 (5 bases). The CDR3 extends over 19 amino acids. Germline assignment: CDR1 GTSNPN and CDR2 SVGIG (reference sequence). V lost 0 bases and J 1 base, leaving 22 bases between the germline ends. For the CDR3, the DNA is TGTGCCTGGAGTGTACGTCTTGAGGTTTTAGGGGCGAGCAATCAGCCCCAGCATTTT. Translating gives CAWSVRLEVLGASNQPQHF.

The chain carries TRBV6-5 and TRBJ2-1, with TRBD1 as a possible D gene (6 bases). The CDR3 loop spans 14 amino acids. CDR1 and CDR2 (germline): MNHEY, SVGAGI. Trimming removed 2 bases from V and 6 bases from J, with 11 bases in between. The CDR3 coding sequence is TGTGCCAGCAGTTACCAGGACAGAGCCAATGAGCAGTTCTTC. Its translation: CASSYQDRANEQFF.

The CDR3 DNA follows: TGTGCCAGCAGCGTAGGCGAGGATAGCGTCGGGGAGACCCAGTACTTC. This gives the protein CASSVGEDSVGETQYF. The V call is TRBV9, the J call TRBJ2-5, with a weak D call TRBD2 (5 bases). Germline-derived CDR1 and CDR2 are SGDLS and YYNGEE. CDR3 length: 16 residues. V lost 0 bases to trimming and J lost 5 bases, with 17 bases between them.

The chain carries TRBV9 and TRBJ1-1, with D possibly TRBD1 on 5 matching bases. V lost 0 bases and J lost 6, with 9 bases in between. This CDR3 has 13 residues. In germline, CDR1 is SGDLS, CDR2 YYNGEE. The CDR3 region has the DNA TGTGCCAGCAGCGTAGACCCGGGGGCTGAAGCTTTCTTT. Its protein is CASSVDPGAEAFF.

The rearrangement links TRBV7-9 to TRBJ1-2; 9 nucleotides agree with TRBD1. This CDR3 contains 14 residues. Germline CDR1 reads SEHNR; CDR2 reads FQNEAQ (reference sequence). Germline trimming cut 2 bases from V and 8 bases from J; bases unmatched to any gene: 6. CDR3 region: CASSLRGDRVGYTF. DNA for the CDR3: TGTGCCAGCAGCTTACGTGGGGACAGGGTGGGCTACACCTTC.

The chain has TRBV6-5 and TRBJ2-5; 10 nucleotides match TRBD2. The V gene end was trimmed by 6 bases and the J gene end by 5 bases; junction bases not matched to a gene: 3. The germline CDR1 and CDR2 sequences are MNHEY and SVGAGI. This CDR3 region has 13 residues. The CDR3 coding sequence is TGTGCCAGCAGGACGACTAGCGGGGAGACCCAGTACTTC. Its translation: CASRTTSGETQYF.

The V and J genes are TRBV3-1 (or the pseudogene TRBV3-2) and TRBJ2-1; TRBD2 matches 11 bases. Unmatched junction bases numbered 12, after V lost 4 bases and J lost 7 bases. The germline V gene encodes CDR1 LGHDT and CDR2 YNNKEL (reference sequence). The CDR3 has 17 amino acids. In DNA form, the CDR3 reads TGTGCCAGCAGCCCAACATTAGCGGGAGGGCCTGGAAATGAGCAGTTCTTC. Protein product: CASSPTLAGGPGNEQFF.

This clone occurred once. This chain uses TRBV6-2 or TRBV6-3 with TRBJ1-2, with TRBD1 identical over 7 bases. After removal of 5 bases from V and 5 bases from J, the junction contained 5 bases not matched to a gene. The germline gives CDR1 MNHEY, CDR2 SVGEGT. The CDR3 is 13 residues long. CDR3 sequence reads: CASSQGQSYGYTF. The CDR3 nucleotides read TGTGCCAGCAGTCAGGGACAGTCATATGGCTACACCTTC.

This chain connects TRBV7-9 to TRBJ2-3; 7 bases agree with TRBD2. Trimming removed 11 bases from V and 0 bases from J; junction bases left unmatched: 11. The CDR3 spans 15 residues. Germline V gene data show CDR1 as SEHNR and CDR2 as FQNEAQ (reference sequence). The CDR3 DNA reads TGTGCCTCTTTACCGCGGGGGACTAGCACAGATACGCAGTATTTT. Translation: CASLPRGTSTDTQYF. Full variable domain (outside the CDR3, taken from reference TRBV7-9 and TRBJ2-3): DTGVSQNPRHKITKRGQNVTFRCDPISEHNRLYWYRQTLGQGPEFLTYFQNEAQLEKSRLLSDRFSAERPKGSFSTLEIQRTEQGDSAMYLCASLPRGTSTDTQYFGPGTRLTVL.